Below are 8 T cell receptor beta chains sequenced from a single sample in a study of vaccination and CD4 T cells after COVID-19. No antigen has been identified for these receptors. Oncomine TCR Beta short-read sequencing was applied to DNA from cultured CD4+ T cells. TCRdb called the PCR reads again in MiXCR, with one record for every CDR3 protein. The profile shows 25,000 or so distinct CDR3 sequences, roughly two thirds of them singletons. Treatment specified: roughly 11-day PBMC culture with coronavirus spike peptide pools or control peptides (ViraFEST assay). Sequenced here: CD4+ T cells from blood, cultured in vitro, sampled after SARS-CoV-2 vaccination. These receptors originate from a human donor who received a COVID-19 vaccine.

The gene calls are TRBV6-1 and TRBJ2-5; D may correspond to TRBD1 or TRBD2 (5 bases each). Germline V lookup: CDR1 MNHNS, CDR2 SASEGT. V was shortened by 4 bases and J by 6 bases, with 9 bases between the two germline ends. The CDR3 length is 12 residues. The CDR3 bases are TGTGCCAGCAGTGTTCAGGGACAGACCCAGTACTTC. Residues: CASSVQGQTQYF.

The chain joins TRBV12-5 to TRBJ1-6; D possibly corresponds to TRBD1 (5 bases). The CDR3 runs 15 residues. Trimming shortened V by 5 bases and J by 1 base, and 9 bases separated the two germline ends. Germline CDR1 and CDR2: LGHNT and FRNRAP. The CDR3 nucleotides read TGTGCTAGTGGTATGAAGGGGTCCTATAATTCACCCCTCCACTTT. This gives the protein CASGMKGSYNSPLHF.

The chain links TRBV20-1 to TRBJ2-7; D not certain. The CDR3 is 13 residues long. Germline V gene data show CDR1 as DFQATT and CDR2 as SNEGSKA (reference sequence). CDR3 nucleotide sequence: TGCAGCGCCTTGCGGCTAGAGGCCTACGAGCAGTACTTC. This sequence encodes CSALRLEAYEQYF.

V and J are TRBV7-6 and TRBJ2-7; D tentatively fits TRBD1 or TRBD2 (6 bases each). The last part of the DNA fits TRBJ2-5 better; the J call may be wrong. The CDR3 totals 16 residues. CDR1 is SGHVS, CDR2 FNYEAQ, per germline. The CDR3 is CASSLVVGGPRETQYF. Written as DNA, the CDR3 is TGTGCCAGCAGCTTAGTTGTGGGGGGCCCTAGGGAGACCCAGTACTTC.

The J gene is TRBJ2-7, the V gene TRBV30; D is ambiguous. The ends were cut back, 3 bases at V and 5 bases at J, with 14 bases in the middle. The germline gives CDR1 GTSNPN, CDR2 SVGIG (reference sequence). The CDR3 contains 13 residues. DNA of the CDR3: TGTGCCTGGAGGGTTTACGGTAAGGACGAGCAGTACTTC. It codes for CAWRVYGKDEQYF.

This chain links TRBV21-1 with TRBJ2-5; the table's D gene call, TRBD1, was not cross checked with the DNA. TRBV21-1 is flagged as a pseudogene. CDR3 size: 14 residues. Here the CDR3 DNA reads TGTGCCAGCAGCAAAGAAGGGGGGAGGGAGACCCAGTACTTC. Protein product: CASSKEGGRETQYF.

The V call is TRBV6-1, the J call TRBJ2-4, with D possibly matching TRBD2 (7 bases). Trimming left V 6 bases short and J 3 bases short, with 15 bases between. Germline values: CDR1 MNHNS, CDR2 SASEGT. The CDR3 is made up of 15 amino acids. Here the CDR3 DNA reads TGTGCCAGCAGCCTAGGGGGGGGGAGCAAAAACATTCAGTACTTC. Amino acid sequence: CASSLGGGSKNIQYF.

The chain employs TRBV24-1 and TRBJ2-5; D is possibly TRBD1 (5 bases). The CDR3 length is 14 residues. The V end lost 1 base, the J end lost 5 bases, and 10 bases lay between the germline ends. The germline gives CDR1 KGHDR, CDR2 SFDVKD. The CDR3: CATSDLRGGETQYF. Written as DNA, the CDR3 is TGTGCCACCAGTGATTTAAGGGGTGGGGAGACCCAGTACTTC.